This T cell receptor (beta chain) was found in a study of OX40 agonist ivuxolimab in advanced cancers. TCRdb's copy holds only in-frame clones and misses some; the assay was immunoSEQ multiplex PCR. The sample has about 45,000 clones, approximately 80% seen once. Germline CDR1 and CDR2: SNHLY and FYNNEI. The V end lost 6 bases, the J end lost 5 bases, and 19 bases lay between the germline ends. The CDR3 covers 16 residues. This specimen was CD4+ or CD8+ T cells sorted from blood, taken in a trial of the OX40 agonist ivuxolimab. This sequence was found in an adult with an advanced solid tumor such as melanoma, head and neck, liver or kidney cancer. The chain carries TRBV2 and TRBJ2-2, with D hard to call. This CDR3 is CASSRHPGSATGELFF. The CDR3 DNA follows: TGTGCCAGCAGCCGCCATCCCGGCAGCGCAACCGGGGAGCTGTTTTTT.